These 14 T cell receptor beta chains were sequenced from one sample in a study of blood T cells in healthy people across ages. A second PCR of 7 to 11 cycles used a sample-barcoded 5' primer and a J-beta primer mix. From the 5' RACE reads, TCRdb called clonotypes with MiXCR, one entry per CDR3 protein. The data contain 750,000 to 1,000,000 distinct CDR3 sequences, approximately 32% of them singletons. The sample also formed part of further work on T cells of mothers and their children.

Input material: blood. The receptors stem from a woman in her forties in good health.

V usage is TRBV10-3 and J usage is TRBJ1-4; 7 bases map to TRBD1. There are 13 residues in the CDR3. With V trimmed by 8 bases and J by 7 bases, 7 bases remained unmatched. Germline values: CDR1 ENHRY, CDR2 SYGVKD. The CDR3 DNA reads TGTGCCATCGCAGGGGGGGGACGTGAAAAACTGTTTTTT. Its protein product is CAIAGGGREKLFF.

This clonotype was counted a few times. The chain links TRBV5-5 to TRBJ2-7, with 11 nucleotides matching TRBD1. CDR1 and CDR2 from the germline V gene are SGHKS and YYEKEE (reference sequence). The CDR3 is 15 residues long. The V gene end was trimmed by 4 bases and the J gene end by 1 base; junction bases not matched to a gene: 4. The CDR3 coding sequence is TGTGCCAGCAGCAGGGGACAGGGGGGATCCTACGAGCAGTACTTC. Translating it yields CASSRGQGGSYEQYF.

Notes on this clonotype: A much larger clone is a single base away; this may be a read error. The V and J genes are TRBV12-3 or TRBV12-4 and TRBJ2-2, with 7 bases fitting TRBD2. The V segment lost 6 bases and the J segment 4 bases; nucleotides outside the gene matches: 11. This CDR3 spans 16 amino acids. The DNA for the CDR3 is TGTGCCAGCAGATCGGCGGGGGTGAGGAGCACCGGGGAGCTGTTTTTT. It translates to CASRSAGVRSTGELFF.

This sequence joins TRBV9 and TRBJ2-3; tentative D call: TRBD2 (7 bases). The CDR3 length is 15 residues. The germline gives CDR1 SGDLS, CDR2 YYNGEE. V was pared by 0 bases and J by 4 bases, with 12 bases between. CDR3 amino acids: CASSVVSGGADTQYF. The CDR3 region has the DNA TGTGCCAGCAGCGTAGTGTCGGGGGGCGCAGATACGCAGTATTTT.

Concerning this clonotype itself: A much larger clone is a single base away; this may be a read error. The chain has TRBV4-3 and TRBJ1-6; D is undetermined. The germline gives CDR1 LGHNA, CDR2 YSLEER. This CDR3 is 18 amino acids long. As DNA, the CDR3 is TGCGCCAGCAGCCAAGAAGCTACAGTGGATCCCTATAATCCACCCCTCCACTTT. The encoded protein is CASSQEATVDPYNPPLHF.

This clonotype was counted between two and nine times. This rearrangement joins TRBV7-2 to TRBJ1-5; tentatively, D is TRBD1 (6 bases). Judging by the DNA end, TRBJ2-3 fits better; the J call may be wrong. Germline values: CDR1 SGHTA, CDR2 FQGNSA. This CDR3 contains 14 residues. The chain's CDR3 is CAGTQGIVTDTQYF. The DNA for the CDR3 is TGTGCCGGCACCCAGGGGATCGTGACAGATACGCAGTATTTT.

V usage is TRBV7-2 and J usage is TRBJ1-2, with D maybe TRBD1 (6 bases). CDR1 and CDR2 from the germline V gene are SGHTA and FQGNSA. Trimming pared 1 base from V and 8 bases from J, leaving 23 bases between. This CDR3 has 17 residues. The CDR3 DNA sequence: TGTGCCAGCAGCTTAGAGTGGAAGAGGGGGAGCCCGGGGGGCTACACCTTC. Amino acid sequence: CASSLEWKRGSPGGYTF.

This clonotype was picked up a small number of times. V gene TRBV4-1 combines with J gene TRBJ1-5; TRBD1 is a possible D gene (5 bases). CDR3 length: 16 amino acids. Trimming stripped 0 bases from V and 7 bases from J, with 16 bases between. Per germline, CDR1 MGHRA and CDR2 YSYEKL. CDR3 sequence: CASSQDGAGSWQPQHF. The CDR3 region has the DNA TGCGCCAGCAGCCAAGACGGGGCAGGGTCTTGGCAGCCCCAGCATTTT.

The genes are TRBV20-1 and TRBJ2-7; 9 nucleotides align to TRBD2. The trim removed 8 bases at V and 12 bases at J, leaving 17 bases unmatched. This CDR3 spans 13 amino acids. Germline CDR1 and CDR2: DFQATT and SNEGSKA (reference sequence). CDR3 protein: CSCATSGGIRRYF. CDR3 DNA sequence: TGCAGTTGCGCGACTAGCGGAGGCATCAGGAGGTACTTC.

This clonotype has just a few counts. The chain has TRBV4-3 and TRBJ1-1; D remains ambiguous. The V and J ends lost 1 base and 3 bases respectively, with 9 bases between them. Germline CDR1 reads LGHNA; CDR2 reads YSLEER. The CDR3 is 14 amino acids. In DNA, the CDR3 is TGCGCCAGCAGCCAAGTGGGCGCGGACACTGAAGCTTTCTTT. Protein sequence: CASSQVGADTEAFF.

The chain couples TRBV5-1 to TRBJ1-1, with 10 positions matching TRBD1. The ends lost 3 bases at V and 3 bases at J; junction bases unmatched: 2. The germline V gene encodes CDR1 SGHRS and CDR2 YFSETQ. The CDR3 has 14 residues. CDR3 nucleotide sequence: TGCGCCAGCAGCTCCGGGACAGGGGACACTGAAGCTTTCTTT. This encodes CASSSGTGDTEAFF. Filled out from reference TRBV5-1 and TRBJ1-1, the complete variable domain reads KAGVTQTPRYLIKTRGQQVTLSCSPISGHRSVSWYQQTPGQGLQFLFEYFSETQRNKGNFPGRFSGRQFSNSRSEMNVSTLELGDSALYLCASSSGTGDTEAFFGQGTRLTVV.

This clonotype was recorded at least ten times. The chain uses TRBV28 and TRBJ2-7; the D call may be TRBD1 or TRBD2 (5 bases each). CDR1 is MDHEN, CDR2 SYDVKM, per germline. V was trimmed by 2 bases and J by 2 bases, leaving 13 bases between them. The CDR3 has 15 amino acids. This CDR3 is CASSLMPGPTYEQYF. The CDR3 DNA sequence: TGTGCCAGCAGTTTAATGCCGGGACCGACCTACGAGCAGTACTTC.

Details on this clonotype: A read error may explain this, as a much larger clone is one base away. The chain is built from TRBV18 and TRBJ2-1; 7 bases align to TRBD1. Germline lookup yields CDR1 KGHSH and CDR2 LQKENI. The CDR3 length is 14 residues. CDR3 bases: TGTGCCAGCTCACCAGGAAGACAGGGCAATGGGCAGTTCTTC. Translation gives CASSPGRQGNGQFF.

To note about this clonotype: It may be a read error: a sequence one base away is much more abundant. The genes are TRBV5-1 and TRBJ1-1; 7 nucleotides agree with TRBD1. The CDR3 is made up of 17 amino acids. Germline CDR1 and CDR2: SGHRS and YFSETQ. The CDR3 DNA follows: TGCGCCAGCAGCTTGTGGGGACAGATCGAAATGAACACTGAAGTTTTCTTT. Protein sequence: CASSLWGQIEMNTEVFF.